This T cell receptor beta chain originates from a study of high-grade serous ovarian cancer treatment subgroups listed by TCRdb under 2021. Regarding the research as a whole: Sequencing yielded a mean of approximately 13,000 reads and around 7,000 unique TCR beta rearrangements per sample. The study examined TCR beta repertoires in high-grade serous ovarian cancer patients who were grouped under a laparoscopic triage algorithm by complete gross resection or by neoadjuvant chemotherapy response. One primary tumor sample and two metastatic tumor samples were collected from each patient, for a total of 90 or so samples. The approximately 30-patient cohort included roughly ten patients with no residual disease after primary surgery (R0), roughly ten excellent NACT responders, and roughly ten poor NACT responders.

What the authors observed across the whole study: Spatial information was not captured by bulk tumor TCR sequencing, so insight into HGSC tumor complexity and diversity was limited. The TCR repertoire analyses centered on CDR3, leaving CDR1 and CDR2 unanalyzed. TCR clonal relatedness correlated positively with neoantigen level and, by trend, with copy number variation and mutation load from whole-genome sequencing. Repertoire similarity between tumors from the same patient ranged from roughly 0.095 to 0.85, while tumors from different patients showed almost no similarity.

The roughly 99 tumor samples underwent high-throughput TCR profiling with ImmunoSEQ. The authors processed their data as follows. The repertoire diversity metrics included richness (unique productive sequences), clonality, evenness and relatedness, and the Bhattacharyya coefficient was used to measure similarity between samples. A sensitivity analysis excluded TCRs with fewer than two reads and gave consistent conclusions. Here the immuneACCESS table is served through TCRdb, limited to in-frame sequences with V and J called. Missing clones are a known gap in these copies; in checked studies unresolved V genes cover under half, and the rest lacks a known reason. V, J and clone size reflect that table, while D and trimming were determined from the DNA. This sample lists approximately 3,100 clones; more than 65% were detected once. 8.9% of the sample is taken by the ten largest. Collection of tumor samples took place before definitive surgery or chemotherapy. Genomic DNA was extracted by the MD Anderson Biospecimen Extraction Resource, and TCR sequencing was done by the MD Anderson Cancer Genomics Laboratory.

The CDR3 spans 19 residues, from the cysteine through the phenylalanine. The read is trimmed to its CDR3 DNA, 57 bases read in frame from base 1. Reading the germline V gene gives CDR1 MGHRA and CDR2 YSYEKL. V is pared back by 0 bases and J by 0 bases, with 18 bases lying between the germline termini. A note on this clone: Its antigen target is currently unknown. Base qualities are not at hand, and no much larger clone is one base apart.

The rearranged segments are TRBV4-1 and TRBJ1-3, with the identity of the D gene unclear. The sequencing input was tumor tissue. This clonotype originated in a human donor with high-grade serous ovarian cancer. The DNA sequence reads TGCGCCAGCAGCCAAGATTCGCCTCAAGAGGCAGGCTCTGGAAACACCATATATTTT. The resulting protein is CASSQDSPQEAGSGNTIYF.